What follows describes a single T cell receptor (beta chain). The sample belongs to a study of blood T cell repertoires in COVID-19. Turning to the study itself: In each case, the material was cDNA or gDNA derived from T cells, B-cell-depleted T cells, or PBMCs.

In terms of age and location, participants ranged from about 18 to 95 years and lived in fewer than 30 US areas. Participant-reported clinical history was the basis for cohort assignment. Generated by immunoSEQ multiplex PCR, the TCRdb table keeps only in-frame clones and is missing some. Found here are just over 300,000 clones, just over 85% of them singletons; the top ten hold over 3.5%. The CDR3 has 16 amino acids. The germline V gene encodes CDR1 MGHRA and CDR2 YSYEKL. Germline trimming cut 3 bases from V and 0 bases from J; bases unmatched to any gene: 6. The specimen sequenced was PBMCs or T cells enriched from blood (not recorded which). This chain links TRBV4-1 with TRBJ2-7, with 9 bases identical to TRBD2. This clonotype was obtained from a man aged 30 to 39 who had recovered from COVID-19. In DNA, the CDR3 is TGCGCCAGCAGCCATACGAGCGGGGGGCCCTCCTACGAGCAGTACTTC. Amino acids: CASSHTSGGPSYEQYF.